Detailed here is one T cell receptor (beta chain). The CDR3 contains 16 residues. Trimming took 6 bases from V and 10 from J, leaving 27 bases between them. TCRdb used MiXCR to reprocess the RT-PCR reads, holding one entry per CDR3 protein. The table records about a million distinct CDR3 sequences, approximately 18% of them present only once. The data derive from a study of patients and donors after allogeneic stem cell transplantation. This TCR was recovered from a human donor who was either an allogeneic HSCT recipient or a stem cell or donor lymphocyte infusion donor (not recorded which). It is not recorded whose cells these are; they may come from a transplant donor. The chain carries TRBV12-3 or TRBV12-4 and TRBJ2-5, with a weak D call TRBD2 (6 bases). The sample consisted of blood, either unsorted or a sorted T cell fraction (not recorded which). CDR3 nucleotide sequence: TGTGCCAGCAGCCCCCGACTAGGGGTCCCCGGGGAAGGCCAGTACTTC. Amino acid sequence: CASSPRLGVPGEGQYF.